What follows are 27 T cell receptor beta chains derived from one specimen sequenced in a study of T cells after yellow fever vaccination. TCRdb independently ran MiXCR on the 5' RACE reads; one entry per CDR3 protein. The table records under 250,000 distinct CDR3 sequences, 6.9% of them present only once. The input for sequencing was CD4+ T cells sorted from PBMCs, taken 15 days after the yellow fever booster vaccination. Every receptor here comes from a man aged 30 to 39 who received the YFV17D yellow fever vaccine.

This clonotype has a handful of counts. This chain joins TRBV7-2 and TRBJ2-2, with TRBD2 identical over 11 bases. In germline, CDR1 is SGHTA, CDR2 FQGNSA. After removal of 0 bases from V and 1 base from J, the junction contained 4 bases not matched to a gene. This CDR3 spans 18 amino acids. The CDR3 sequence is CASSLASGRAWNTGELFF. CDR3 nucleotide sequence: TGTGCCAGCAGCTTAGCTAGCGGGAGGGCCTGGAACACCGGGGAGCTGTTTTTT. The variable domain in full, completed from reference TRBV7-2 and TRBJ2-2, reads GAGVSQSPSNKVTEKGKDVELRCDPISGHTALYWYRQSLGQGLEFLIYFQGNSAPDKSGLPSDRFSAERTGGSVSTLTIQRTQQEDSAVYLCASSLASGRAWNTGELFFGEGSRLTVL.

This clonotype was recorded at least ten times. This chain links TRBV20-1 with TRBJ2-5, with D hard to call. Germline CDR1 and CDR2: DFQATT and SNEGSKA (reference sequence). V lost 3 bases and J lost 1, with 12 bases in between. The CDR3 spans 14 residues. CDR3 sequence: CSASVSRSQETQYF. CDR3 nucleotide sequence: TGCAGTGCTAGTGTCTCTCGCAGCCAAGAGACCCAGTACTTC.

This chain uses TRBV27 with TRBJ2-1, with a tentative D call TRBD2 (6 bases). The CDR3 loop spans 12 amino acids. The germline V gene has CDR1 MNHEY and CDR2 SMNVEV (reference sequence). Between the trimmed V and J ends, which lost 6 bases and 16 bases, there was a span of 19 bases. CDR3 protein: CASSPQGGNLFF. DNA for the CDR3: TGTGCCAGCAGCCCCCAGGGCGGGAATTTATTCTTC.

The chain carries TRBV10-3 and TRBJ2-5; D call uncertain. With 6 bases removed from V and 5 bases from J, the gap between germline ends came to 7 bases. The V gene's germline CDR1 is ENHRY and CDR2 SYGVKD. This CDR3 has 11 residues. The CDR3 DNA reads as TGTGCCATCAGCGCCGAGGAGACCCAGTACTTC. It encodes CAISAEETQYF.

The sample holds a few counts of this clonotype. V gene TRBV29-1 combines with J gene TRBJ2-3; TRBD2 might be the D (5 bases). This CDR3 is 11 amino acids long. Trimming took 8 bases from V and 5 from J, leaving 11 bases between them. The germline V gene has CDR1 SQVTM and CDR2 ANQGSEA. The CDR3 sequence is CSLARGDTQYF. CDR3 bases: TGCAGCCTCGCTCGGGGAGATACGCAGTATTTT.

A few counts support this clonotype. This rearrangement joins TRBV5-1 to TRBJ1-2; D unresolved. Germline CDR1 SGHRS, CDR2 YFSETQ. Trimming removed 0 bases from V and 6 bases from J, with 15 bases in between. The CDR3 is 15 amino acids. CDR3 DNA: TGCGCCAGCAGCTTGGGCCCGCCGGGTCTGGATGGCTACACCTTC. Its protein is CASSLGPPGLDGYTF. Looking up the rest from reference TRBV5-1 and TRBJ1-2 gives the full variable domain: KAGVTQTPRYLIKTRGQQVTLSCSPISGHRSVSWYQQTPGQGLQFLFEYFSETQRNKGNFPGRFSGRQFSNSRSEMNVSTLELGDSALYLCASSLGPPGLDGYTFGSGTRLTVV.

This clonotype was observed a few times. J is TRBJ2-1 and V is TRBV11-2, with TRBD2 identical over 10 bases. Germline V gene lookup returns CDR1 SGHAT and CDR2 FQNNGV. The trim removed 5 bases at V and 0 bases at J, leaving 16 bases unmatched. The CDR3 consists of 20 residues. CDR3: CASSLIAGGTIRSSYNEQFF. The CDR3 DNA reads as TGTGCCAGCAGCCTAATAGCGGGAGGAACTATCCGATCCTCCTACAATGAGCAGTTCTTC.

This clonotype came up a few times. The genes are TRBV20-1 and TRBJ2-1; 7 bases map to TRBD2. The J segment lost 11 bases and the V segment lost 3 bases, leaving 16 bases of the junction unmatched. The germline V gene has CDR1 DFQATT and CDR2 SNEGSKA (reference sequence). CDR3 length: 15 amino acids. CDR3 bases: TGCAGTGCTAGGAGACTAGCTAGGGCCCTTAGAAAGCAGTTCTTC. Protein product: CSARRLARALRKQFF.

There are many counts of this clonotype. The chain combines TRBV3-1 with TRBJ2-1, with 9 positions matching TRBD2. The CDR3 is made up of 14 amino acids. V trimming: 3 bases; J trimming: 3 bases; junction bases outside the gene matches: 0. Germline CDR1 reads LGHDT; CDR2 reads YNNKEL (reference sequence). The CDR3 spells CASSHSGSYNEQFF. CDR3 coding DNA: TGTGCCAGCAGCCATAGCGGGAGCTACAATGAGCAGTTCTTC.

There are a few counts of this clonotype. J is TRBJ2-5 and V is TRBV9; D gene ambiguous. The CDR3 has 15 amino acids. Trimming took 0 bases from V and 4 from J, leaving 13 bases between them. The germline gives CDR1 SGDLS, CDR2 YYNGEE. CDR3 sequence reads: CASSVAVNPVETQYF. The CDR3 DNA sequence: TGTGCCAGCAGCGTAGCTGTCAACCCTGTAGAGACCCAGTACTTC.

There are many counts of this clonotype. Here the CDR3 reads CAISDPRGLVSTGELFF. CDR3 coding DNA: TGTGCCATCAGTGATCCCAGGGGGCTCGTCAGCACCGGGGAGCTGTTTTTT. The V and J genes are TRBV10-3 and TRBJ2-2; 8 bases line up with TRBD1. After removal of 3 bases from V and 4 bases from J, the junction contained 10 bases not matched to a gene. Germline V gene sequence: CDR1 ENHRY, CDR2 SYGVKD. This CDR3 spans 17 amino acids.

This clonotype was seen repeatedly, ten times or more. The chain carries TRBV20-1 and TRBJ2-1, with TRBD2 as a possible D gene (7 bases). The CDR3 runs to 16 residues. Germline V lookup: CDR1 DFQATT, CDR2 SNEGSKA (reference sequence). V was shortened by 0 bases and J by 3 bases, with 15 bases between the two germline ends. The CDR3 loop is CSARDLRGAGYNEQFF. The DNA of the CDR3 is TGCAGTGCTAGAGATCTACGGGGGGCCGGCTACAATGAGCAGTTCTTC.

The rearrangement uses TRBV7-6 and TRBJ2-5; TRBD1 aligns across 7 bases. The CDR3 is made up of 14 amino acids. CDR1 and CDR2 (germline): SGHVS, FNYEAQ. Trimming cost V 4 bases and J 3 bases; bases outside gene matches: 5. The chain's CDR3 is CASSSLTGKETQYF. CDR3 DNA sequence: TGTGCCAGCAGCTCGCTGACAGGGAAAGAGACCCAGTACTTC.

At least ten counts were recorded for this clonotype. J is TRBJ2-5 and V is TRBV7-2; 7 bases are a match to TRBD1. CDR1 and CDR2 from the germline V gene are SGHTA and FQGNSA. The CDR3 loop spans 14 amino acids. With 7 bases clipped from V and 5 bases from J, the junction kept 10 bases outside the gene matches. The CDR3 region is CASTPGGNAETQYF. CDR3 coding DNA: TGTGCCAGCACCCCAGGGGGTAATGCGGAGACCCAGTACTTC.

This rearrangement joins TRBV7-8 to TRBJ1-3; D ambiguous. The germline gives CDR1 SGHVS, CDR2 FQNEAQ. The CDR3 extends over 13 amino acids. With 0 bases removed from V and 4 bases from J, the gap between germline ends came to 4 bases. CDR3 protein: CASSLALGNTIYF. DNA for the CDR3: TGTGCCAGCAGCTTAGCGCTGGGAAACACCATATATTTT.

This clonotype has at least ten counts. This chain links TRBV28 with TRBJ2-7; possible D gene TRBD2, 6 bases. The CDR3 is made up of 13 amino acids. CDR1 and CDR2 (germline): MDHEN, SYDVKM. V was cut by 1 base and J by 5 bases, with 9 bases left in between. The CDR3 DNA reads TGTGCCAGCAGTTTATTGGGGGGACACGAGCAGTACTTC. It yields the protein CASSLLGGHEQYF. Full variable domain (rest looked up from reference TRBV28 and TRBJ2-7): DVKVTQSSRYLVKRTGEKVFLECVQDMDHENMFWYRQDPGLGLRLIYFSYDVKMKEKGDIPEGYSVSREKKERFSLILESASTNQTSMYLCASSLLGGHEQYFGPGTRLTVT.

Concerning this clonotype itself: At one end, the junction sequence differs from germline, possibly due to a read error. This chain links TRBV7-9 with TRBJ2-3, with TRBD2 matching over 8 bases. From germline, CDR1 is SEHNR and CDR2 FQNEAQ (reference sequence). CDR3 length: 14 amino acids. In nucleotides, the CDR3 is TGTGCCAGCAGCGTAGCGGGAAGCACAGATACGCAGTATTTT. Protein: CASSVAGSTDTQYF.

This clonotype has a handful of counts. J is TRBJ2-7 and V is TRBV25-1, with D possibly matching TRBD2 (6 bases). The CDR3 length is 14 residues. The germline V gene has CDR1 MGHDK and CDR2 SYGVNS. Trimming stripped 0 bases from V and 0 bases from J, with 6 bases between. This CDR3 is CASSEYGSSYEQYF. The CDR3 region has the DNA TGTGCCAGCAGTGAATACGGGAGCTCCTACGAGCAGTACTTC.

In this sample, this clonotype turned up a few times. This rearrangement joins TRBV15 to TRBJ2-3, with 13 bases matching TRBD2. CDR3 length equals 16 residues. Trimming took 3 bases from V and 5 from J; bases not matched to a gene: 5. CDR1 is LNHNV and CDR2 is YYDKDF in the germline V gene (reference sequence). This CDR3 is CATSRGTSGNIDTQYF. The CDR3 DNA sequence: TGTGCCACCAGCAGGGGGACTAGCGGGAATATAGATACGCAGTATTTT.

The chain joins TRBV7-8 to TRBJ2-5, with 7 bases lining up with TRBD1. CDR1 is SGHVS and CDR2 is FQNEAQ in the germline V gene. The trim removed 4 bases at V and 2 bases at J, leaving 4 bases unmatched. The CDR3 totals 14 residues. CDR3 region: CASSYRGAQETQYF. As DNA, the CDR3 is TGTGCCAGCAGCTACAGGGGAGCTCAAGAGACCCAGTACTTC.

The rearrangement uses TRBV10-3 and TRBJ2-7; 11 bases agree with TRBD1. The germline CDR1 and CDR2 sequences are ENHRY and SYGVKD. This CDR3 has 14 amino acids. V dropped 9 bases and J dropped 2; count of bases not matched to a gene: 6. The CDR3 DNA sequence: TGTGCCATTCGGGACAGGGGGGAAACCTACGAGCAGTACTTC. Translated, it gives CAIRDRGETYEQYF.

The CDR3, as DNA: TGTGCCTGGAGCCCACCGGGCCCCCGAAGCGAAAAACTGTTTTTT. Residues: CAWSPPGPRSEKLFF. V and J are TRBV30 and TRBJ1-4; D is uncertain. V was clipped by 3 bases and J by 8 bases, with 19 bases between them. Germline CDR1 and CDR2: GTSNPN and SVGIG (reference sequence). The CDR3 extends over 15 amino acids. The full variable domain, rest sourced from reference TRBV30 and TRBJ1-4, is SQTIHQWPATLVQPVGSPLSLECTVEGTSNPNLYWYRQAAGRGLQLLFYSVGIGQISSEVPQNLSASRPQDRQFILSSKKLLLSDSGFYLCAWSPPGPRSEKLFFGSGTQLSVL.

This clonotype has just a few counts. The chain uses TRBV29-1 and TRBJ2-7, with 9 bases aligning to TRBD1. CDR3 length equals 14 residues. In germline, CDR1 is SQVTM, CDR2 ANQGSEA. The trim removed 6 bases at V and 2 bases at J, leaving 8 bases unmatched. As DNA, the CDR3 is TGCAGCGTGAAGGGGGACAGGGTAACCTACGAGCAGTACTTC. This gives the protein CSVKGDRVTYEQYF.

This clonotype was counted at least ten times. This chain uses TRBV5-1 with TRBJ2-1; the D call may be TRBD1 or TRBD2 (5 bases each). The CDR3 contains 16 residues. Germline CDR1 reads SGHRS; CDR2 reads YFSETQ. V shed 4 bases and J shed 0 bases, with 14 bases lying between them. In DNA form, the CDR3 reads TGCGCCAGCAGCAGGGACGGGGCGAGCTCCTACAATGAGCAGTTCTTC. This translates into CASSRDGASSYNEQFF.

The chain links TRBV7-2 to TRBJ2-7; D is unclear. The CDR3 extends over 14 amino acids. CDR1 SGHTA and CDR2 FQGNSA come from the germline V gene. The V end was cut by 0 bases, the J end by 4 bases, with 10 bases between. The CDR3 DNA is TGTGCCAGCAGCTTAGCGCAGTTAAAATACGAGCAGTACTTC. This sequence encodes CASSLAQLKYEQYF.

This clonotype was recorded many times. This sequence joins TRBV7-9 and TRBJ2-1; the D gene is possibly TRBD2 (6 bases). V lost 2 bases and J 7 bases, leaving 18 bases between the germline ends. Germline-derived CDR1 and CDR2 are SEHNR and FQNEAQ (reference sequence). The CDR3 is made up of 16 amino acids. In DNA, the CDR3 is TGTGCCAGCAGCTTAATGTCCGGGAGAGGGTGGAATGAGCAGTTCTTC. Translation: CASSLMSGRGWNEQFF.

V is TRBV5-1 and J is TRBJ1-1; D may be TRBD1 (5 bases). V was pared by 6 bases and J by 2 bases, with 8 bases between. This CDR3 is built from 12 residues. In germline, CDR1 is SGHRS, CDR2 YFSETQ. The CDR3 coding sequence is TGCGCCAGCAATCAGGGTAACACTGAAGCTTTCTTT. Translated, it gives CASNQGNTEAFF.